This passage covers 6 T cell receptor beta chains from one sample sequenced in a study of metastatic and nonmetastatic thyroid tumors (dated by TCRdb to about 2020). No treatment had been received by any patient before thyroid surgery. Libraries were prepared through PCR. The listed sequencing device is Illumina HiSeq 4000. TCRdb applied fastp at Q25 and MiXCR to the public reads, then kept only in-frame beta chains. The sample records about 20,000 clones, about 29% of which are singletons. The ten largest clonotypes hold 15% to 18% of the sample. Specimen: tumor tissue. These receptors were collected from a female donor with papillary thyroid cancer or a benign thyroid nodule (not recorded which). Some clones in this sample may be carry-over from other donors' samples.

This clone was detected a few times. The chain's CDR3 is CASSISGNEQFF. Written as DNA, the CDR3 is TGTGCCAGCAGCATTAGTGGGAATGAGCAGTTCTTC. The chain joins TRBV7-3 to TRBJ2-1; D not certain. The CDR3 is 12 amino acids. Per germline, CDR1 SGHTA and CDR2 FQGTGA. V lost 5 bases and J 7 bases, leaving 9 bases between the germline ends.

This clone was seen a few times. At one of its ends the junction is not consistent with the germline gene, which may arise from a read error. V is TRBV28 and J is TRBJ1-5; a weak D match, TRBD1 (6 bases). Germline loops: CDR1 MDHEN, CDR2 SYDVKM. The CDR3 has 16 residues. CDR3 protein: CASSLGTGTPDQAQHF. The CDR3, as DNA: TGTGCCAGCAGTTTGGGTACAGGGACCCCGGATCAGGCCCAGCATTTT.

This clone was observed a few times. This rearrangement joins TRBV28 to TRBJ2-7, with 7 positions matching TRBD1. V gave up 1 base and J gave up 6 bases; unmatched junction bases: 0. The CDR3 runs to 12 residues. CDR1 and CDR2 from the germline V gene are MDHEN and SYDVKM. In DNA form, the CDR3 reads TGTGCCAGCAGTTTATACAGGGGCGAGCAGTACTTC. Encoded protein: CASSLYRGEQYF.

Points on this clone: The germline gene is not matched at one end of the junction; a read error may be the cause. This sequence joins TRBV18 and TRBJ2-2, with D maybe TRBD2 (5 bases). The CDR3 consists of 16 residues. Germline values: CDR1 KGHSH, CDR2 LQKENI. The CDR3 is CASSPVGLSNAGELFF. CDR3 bases: TGTGCCAGCTCACCAGTAGGACTTTCGAACGCCGGGGAGCTGTTTTTT. Full variable domain (rest looked up from reference TRBV18 and TRBJ2-2): NAGVMQNPRHLVRRRGQEARLRCSPMKGHSHVYWYRQLPEEGLKFMVYLQKENIIDESGMPKERFSAEFPKEGPSILRIQQVVRGDSAAYFCASSPVGLSNAGELFFGEGSRLTVL.

This chain joins TRBV5-8 and TRBJ2-3; D unclear. This CDR3 has 12 amino acids. The germline V gene encodes CDR1 SGHTS and CDR2 YDEGEE. The V gene lost 5 bases and the J gene lost 0 bases, with 4 bases spanning the gap. The CDR3 loop reads CASRGSTDTQYF. For the CDR3, the DNA is TGTGCCAGCAGAGGGAGCACAGATACGCAGTATTTT. Variable domain in full (rest from reference TRBV5-8 and TRBJ2-3): EAGVTQSPTHLIKTRGQQATLRCSPISGHTSVYWYQQALGLGLQFLLWYDEGEERNRGNFPPRFSGRQFPNYSSELNVNALELEDSALYLCASRGSTDTQYFGPGTRLTVL.

V is TRBV18 and J is TRBJ1-1; D is ambiguous. The CDR3 totals 12 residues. The germline gives CDR1 KGHSH, CDR2 LQKENI. V was trimmed by 6 bases and J by 7 bases, leaving 12 bases between them. CDR3 nucleotide sequence: TGTGCCAGCTCGCCGGTGGTCGGTGAAGCTTTCTTT. It translates to CASSPVVGEAFF.